This T cell receptor (beta chain) comes out of a study of vaccination and CD4 T cells after COVID-19. As to this clonotype: Its antigen is as yet unknown.

Sequenced with the Oncomine TCR Beta short-read assay was DNA taken from cultured CD4+ T cells. TCRdb processed the PCR reads anew with MiXCR; each CDR3 protein has one entry. The sample shows 16,000 or so distinct CDR3 sequences, 53% of them seen only once. Regarding treatment: approximately 9-day PBMC culture with coronavirus spike peptide pools or control peptides (ViraFEST assay). Once cultured approximately nine days, CD4+ T cells underwent isolation by negative selection. This sequence was found in a human donor who had recovered from COVID-19. The material was CD4+ T cells from blood, cultured in vitro, obtained before SARS-CoV-2 vaccination.

The CDR3: CASSSRDQGTEQPQHF. CDR3 DNA sequence: TGTGCCAGCAGTTCAAGGGACCAAGGGACGGAGCAGCCCCAGCATTTT. The chain uses TRBV28 and TRBJ1-5; D possibly corresponds to TRBD1 (5 bases). V lost 4 bases, J lost 7 bases, and 20 bases lay in between. The CDR3 runs 16 residues. Per germline, CDR1 MDHEN and CDR2 SYDVKM.